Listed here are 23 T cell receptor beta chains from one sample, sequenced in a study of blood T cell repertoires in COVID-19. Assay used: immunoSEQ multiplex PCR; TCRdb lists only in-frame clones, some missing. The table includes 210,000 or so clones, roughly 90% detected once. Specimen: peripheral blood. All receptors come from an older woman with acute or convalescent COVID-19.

CDR3 sequence reads: CAISESGGNGYTF. The CDR3 nucleotides read TGTGCCATCAGTGAGTCGGGGGGTAATGGCTACACCTTC. The gene calls are TRBV10-3 and TRBJ1-2; weak D call: TRBD1 (5 bases). The CDR3 is 13 residues long. The V gene lost 0 bases and the J gene lost 6 bases, with 8 bases spanning the gap. Per germline, CDR1 ENHRY and CDR2 SYGVKD.

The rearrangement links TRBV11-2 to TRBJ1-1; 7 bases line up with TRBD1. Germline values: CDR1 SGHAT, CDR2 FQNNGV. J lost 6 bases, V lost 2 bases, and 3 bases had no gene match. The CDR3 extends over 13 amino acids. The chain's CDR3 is CASSLYQGAEAFF. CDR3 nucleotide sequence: TGTGCCAGCAGCTTATACCAGGGGGCTGAAGCTTTCTTT.

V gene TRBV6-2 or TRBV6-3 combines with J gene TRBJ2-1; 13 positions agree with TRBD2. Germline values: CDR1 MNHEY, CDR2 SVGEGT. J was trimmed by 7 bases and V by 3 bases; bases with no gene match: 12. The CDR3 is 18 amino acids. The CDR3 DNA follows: TGTGCCAGCAGTTATCTCCGGACTAGCGGGAGTGGTATAAATGAGCAGTTCTTC. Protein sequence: CASSYLRTSGSGINEQFF.

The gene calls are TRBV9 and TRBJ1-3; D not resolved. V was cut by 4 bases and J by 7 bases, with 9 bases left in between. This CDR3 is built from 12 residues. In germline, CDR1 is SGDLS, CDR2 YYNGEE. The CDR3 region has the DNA TGTGCCAGCAGCCCATCCATCAACACCATATATTTT. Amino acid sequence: CASSPSINTIYF. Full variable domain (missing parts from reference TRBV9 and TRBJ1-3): DSGVTQTPKHLITATGQRVTLRCSPRSGDLSVYWYQQSLDQGLQFLIQYYNGEERAKGNILERFSAQQFPDLHSELNLSSLELGDSALYFCASSPSINTIYFGEGSWLTVV.

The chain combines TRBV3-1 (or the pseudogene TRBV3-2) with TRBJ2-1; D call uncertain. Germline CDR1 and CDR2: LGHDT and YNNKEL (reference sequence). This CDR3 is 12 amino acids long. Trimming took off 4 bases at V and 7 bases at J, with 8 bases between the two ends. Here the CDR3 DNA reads TGTGCCAGCAGCCGAGTTCGAAATGAGCAGTTCTTC. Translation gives CASSRVRNEQFF.

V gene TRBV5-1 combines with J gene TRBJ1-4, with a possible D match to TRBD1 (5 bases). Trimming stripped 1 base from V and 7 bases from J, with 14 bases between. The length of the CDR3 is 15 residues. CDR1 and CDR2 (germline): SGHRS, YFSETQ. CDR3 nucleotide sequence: TGCGCCAGCAGCTTGACCCTCGTTAGGGGTGAAAAACTGTTTTTT. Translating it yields CASSLTLVRGEKLFF.

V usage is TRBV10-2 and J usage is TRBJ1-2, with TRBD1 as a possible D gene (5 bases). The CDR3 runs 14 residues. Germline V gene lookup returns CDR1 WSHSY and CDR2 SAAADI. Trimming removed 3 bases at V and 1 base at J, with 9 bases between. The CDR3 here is CASSDSGFNYGYTF. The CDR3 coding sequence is TGCGCCAGCAGTGATTCAGGGTTTAACTATGGCTACACCTTC.

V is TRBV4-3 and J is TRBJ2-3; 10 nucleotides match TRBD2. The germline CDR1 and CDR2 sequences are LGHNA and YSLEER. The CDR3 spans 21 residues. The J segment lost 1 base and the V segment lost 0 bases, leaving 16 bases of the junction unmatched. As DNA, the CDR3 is TGCGCCAGCAGCCAAGATCGGTTAGGAGCGGGAGGGCCCTTAGGCACAGATACGCAGTATTTT. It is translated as CASSQDRLGAGGPLGTDTQYF.

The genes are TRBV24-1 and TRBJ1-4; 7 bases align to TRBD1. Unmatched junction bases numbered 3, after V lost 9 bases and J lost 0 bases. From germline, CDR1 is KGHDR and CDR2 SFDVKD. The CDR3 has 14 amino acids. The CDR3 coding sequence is TGTGCCACCCCAGGGGGGACAACTAATGAAAAACTGTTTTTT. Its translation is CATPGGTTNEKLFF.

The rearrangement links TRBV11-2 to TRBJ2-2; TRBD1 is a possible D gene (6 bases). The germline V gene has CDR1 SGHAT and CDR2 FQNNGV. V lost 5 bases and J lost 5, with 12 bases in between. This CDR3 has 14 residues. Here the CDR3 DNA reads TGTGCCAGCAGCACCGACAGGCGTACCGGGGAGCTGTTTTTT. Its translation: CASSTDRRTGELFF.

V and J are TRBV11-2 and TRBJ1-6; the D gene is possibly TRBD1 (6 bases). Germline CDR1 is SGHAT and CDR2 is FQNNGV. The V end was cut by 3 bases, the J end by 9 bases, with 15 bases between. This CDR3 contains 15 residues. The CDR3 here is CASSFRGAIGSPLHF. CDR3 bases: TGTGCCAGCAGCTTTCGGGGGGCGATCGGTTCACCCCTCCACTTT.

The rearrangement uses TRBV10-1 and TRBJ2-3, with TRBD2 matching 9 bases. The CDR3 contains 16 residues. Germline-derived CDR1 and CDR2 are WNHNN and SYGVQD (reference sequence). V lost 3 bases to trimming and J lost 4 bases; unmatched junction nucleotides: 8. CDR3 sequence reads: CASSETSGRYSDTQYF. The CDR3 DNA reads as TGCGCCAGCAGTGAAACAAGCGGGAGGTACTCAGATACGCAGTATTTT.

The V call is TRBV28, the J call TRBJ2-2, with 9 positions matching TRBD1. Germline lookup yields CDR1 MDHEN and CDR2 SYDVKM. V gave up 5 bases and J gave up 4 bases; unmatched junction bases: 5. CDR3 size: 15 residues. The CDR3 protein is CASSTGGAGTGELFF. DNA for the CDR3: TGTGCCAGCAGTACAGGGGGCGCGGGCACCGGGGAGCTGTTTTTT.

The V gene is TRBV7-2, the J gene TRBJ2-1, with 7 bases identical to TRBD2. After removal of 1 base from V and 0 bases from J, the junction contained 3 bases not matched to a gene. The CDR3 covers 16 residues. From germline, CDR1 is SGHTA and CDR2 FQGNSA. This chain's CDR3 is CASSLGGGGSYNEQFF. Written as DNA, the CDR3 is TGTGCCAGCAGCTTAGGGGGCGGGGGCTCCTACAATGAGCAGTTCTTC.

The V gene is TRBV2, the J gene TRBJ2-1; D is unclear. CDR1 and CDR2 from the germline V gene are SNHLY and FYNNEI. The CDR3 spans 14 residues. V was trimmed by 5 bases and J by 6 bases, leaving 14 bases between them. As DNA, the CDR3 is TGTGCCAGCAGTTCAATGAGGAGCCGCAATGAGCAGTTCTTC. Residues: CASSSMRSRNEQFF.

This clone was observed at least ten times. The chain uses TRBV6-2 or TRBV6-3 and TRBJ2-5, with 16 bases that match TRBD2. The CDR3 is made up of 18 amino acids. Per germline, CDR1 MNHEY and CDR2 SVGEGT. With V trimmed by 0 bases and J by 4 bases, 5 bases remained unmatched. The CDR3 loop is CASSYSGLAGGPGETQYF. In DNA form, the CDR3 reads TGTGCCAGCAGTTACTCGGGACTAGCGGGAGGGCCAGGAGAGACCCAGTACTTC.

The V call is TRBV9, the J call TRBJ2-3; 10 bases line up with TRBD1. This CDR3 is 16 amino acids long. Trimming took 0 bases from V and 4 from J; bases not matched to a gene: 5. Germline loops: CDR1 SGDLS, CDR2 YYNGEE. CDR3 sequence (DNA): TGTGCCAGCAGCGTAGGCATCGGACAGGGGGCAGATACGCAGTATTTT. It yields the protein CASSVGIGQGADTQYF.

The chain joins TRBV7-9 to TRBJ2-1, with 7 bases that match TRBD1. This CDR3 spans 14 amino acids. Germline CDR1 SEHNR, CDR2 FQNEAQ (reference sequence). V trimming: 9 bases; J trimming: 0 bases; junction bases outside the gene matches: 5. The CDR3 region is CASSTGASYNEQFF. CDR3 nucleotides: TGTGCCAGTTCCACAGGGGCCTCCTACAATGAGCAGTTCTTC.

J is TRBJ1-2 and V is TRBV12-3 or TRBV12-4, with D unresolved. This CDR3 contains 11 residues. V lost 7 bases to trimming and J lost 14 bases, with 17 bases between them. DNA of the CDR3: TGTGCCAGCACCGCCTTCCGGGATCCTACCTTC. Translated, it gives CASTAFRDPTF.

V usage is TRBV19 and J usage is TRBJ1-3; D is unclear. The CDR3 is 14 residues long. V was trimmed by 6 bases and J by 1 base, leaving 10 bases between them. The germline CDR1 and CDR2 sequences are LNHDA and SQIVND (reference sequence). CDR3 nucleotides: TGTGCCAGTAGCATGGGCGGGTCTGGAAACACCATATATTTT. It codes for CASSMGGSGNTIYF.

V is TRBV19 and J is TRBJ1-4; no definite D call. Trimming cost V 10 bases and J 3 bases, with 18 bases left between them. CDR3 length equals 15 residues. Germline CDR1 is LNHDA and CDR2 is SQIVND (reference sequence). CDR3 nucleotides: TGTGCCACCGCTCCTATTAAGCGGGCTAATGAAAAACTGTTTTTT. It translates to CATAPIKRANEKLFF.

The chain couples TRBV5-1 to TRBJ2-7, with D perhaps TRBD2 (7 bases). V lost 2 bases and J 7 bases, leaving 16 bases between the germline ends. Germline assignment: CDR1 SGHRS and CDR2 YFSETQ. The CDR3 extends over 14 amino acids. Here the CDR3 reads CASSFSAGAREQYF. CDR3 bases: TGCGCCAGCAGCTTCTCTGCGGGGGCGCGGGAGCAGTACTTC.

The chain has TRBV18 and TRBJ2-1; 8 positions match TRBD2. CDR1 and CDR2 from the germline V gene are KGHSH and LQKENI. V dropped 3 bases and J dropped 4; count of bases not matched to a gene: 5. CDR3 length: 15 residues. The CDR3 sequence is CASSPGLEPYNEQFF. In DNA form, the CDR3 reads TGTGCCAGCTCACCGGGACTAGAGCCTTACAATGAGCAGTTCTTC.